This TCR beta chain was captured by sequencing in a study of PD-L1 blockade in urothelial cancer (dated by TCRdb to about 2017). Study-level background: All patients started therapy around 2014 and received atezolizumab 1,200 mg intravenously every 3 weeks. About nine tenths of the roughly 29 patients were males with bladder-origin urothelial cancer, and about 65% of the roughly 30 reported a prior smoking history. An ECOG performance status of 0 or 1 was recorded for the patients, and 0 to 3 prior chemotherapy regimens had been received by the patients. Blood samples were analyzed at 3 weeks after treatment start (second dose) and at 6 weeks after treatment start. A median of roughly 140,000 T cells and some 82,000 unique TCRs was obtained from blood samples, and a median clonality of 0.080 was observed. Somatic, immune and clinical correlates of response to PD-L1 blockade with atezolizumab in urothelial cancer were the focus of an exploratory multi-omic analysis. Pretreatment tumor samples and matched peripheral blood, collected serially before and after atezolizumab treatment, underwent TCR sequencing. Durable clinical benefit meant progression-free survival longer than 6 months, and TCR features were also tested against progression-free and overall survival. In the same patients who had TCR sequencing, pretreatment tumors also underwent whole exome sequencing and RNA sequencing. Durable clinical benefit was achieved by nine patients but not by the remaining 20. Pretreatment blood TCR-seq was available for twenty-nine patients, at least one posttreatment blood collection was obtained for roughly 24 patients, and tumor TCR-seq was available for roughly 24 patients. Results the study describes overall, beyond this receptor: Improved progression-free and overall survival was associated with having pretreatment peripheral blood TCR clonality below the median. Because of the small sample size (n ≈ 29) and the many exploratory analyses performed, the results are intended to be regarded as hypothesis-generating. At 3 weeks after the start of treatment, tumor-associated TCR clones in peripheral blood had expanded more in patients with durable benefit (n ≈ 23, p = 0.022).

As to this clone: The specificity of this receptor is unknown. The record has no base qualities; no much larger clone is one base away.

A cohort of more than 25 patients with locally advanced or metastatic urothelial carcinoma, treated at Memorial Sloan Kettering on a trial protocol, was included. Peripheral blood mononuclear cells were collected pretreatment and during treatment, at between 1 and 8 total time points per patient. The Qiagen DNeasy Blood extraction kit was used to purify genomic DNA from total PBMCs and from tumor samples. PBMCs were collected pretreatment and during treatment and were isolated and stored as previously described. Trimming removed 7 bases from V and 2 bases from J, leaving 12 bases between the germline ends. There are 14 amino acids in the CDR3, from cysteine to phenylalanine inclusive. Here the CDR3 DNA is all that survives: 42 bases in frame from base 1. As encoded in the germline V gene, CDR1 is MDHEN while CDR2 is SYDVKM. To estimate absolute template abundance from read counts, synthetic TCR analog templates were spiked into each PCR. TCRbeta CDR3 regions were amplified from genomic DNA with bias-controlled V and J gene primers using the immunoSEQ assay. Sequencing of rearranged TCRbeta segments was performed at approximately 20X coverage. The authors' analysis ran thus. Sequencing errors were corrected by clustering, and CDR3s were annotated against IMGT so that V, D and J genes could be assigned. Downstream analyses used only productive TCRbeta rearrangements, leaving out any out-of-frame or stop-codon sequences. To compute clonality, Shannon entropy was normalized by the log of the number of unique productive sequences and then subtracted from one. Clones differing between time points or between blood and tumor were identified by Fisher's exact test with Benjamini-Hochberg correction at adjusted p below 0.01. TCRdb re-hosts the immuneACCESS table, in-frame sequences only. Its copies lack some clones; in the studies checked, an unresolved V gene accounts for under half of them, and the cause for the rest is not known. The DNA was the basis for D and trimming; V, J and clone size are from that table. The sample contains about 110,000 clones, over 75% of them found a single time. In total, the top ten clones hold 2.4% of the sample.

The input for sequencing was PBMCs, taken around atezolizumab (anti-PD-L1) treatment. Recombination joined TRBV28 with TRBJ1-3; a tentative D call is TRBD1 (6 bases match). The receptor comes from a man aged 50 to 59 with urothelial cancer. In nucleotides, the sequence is TGTGCCAGCATGGGCGGGGGCACTGGAAACACCATATATTTT. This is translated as CASMGGGTGNTIYF.